This T cell receptor beta chain was captured by sequencing in a study of blood T cells in healthy people across ages. About the study: Researchers report that template switching captured about one barcoded beta molecule per two T cells.

A second PCR, run for roughly 7 to 12 cycles, used a sample-barcoded 5' primer plus a J-beta primer mix. Every sample produced at least 3 million CDR3-containing paired-end reads. TCRdb called the 5' RACE reads again in MiXCR, with one record for every CDR3 protein. Among fewer than 750,000 distinct CDR3 sequences, around half were seen once, and the ten largest hold around 23%. Many counts were recorded for this clonotype. Each donor's blood draw was around 9.1 milliliters of peripheral blood. In germline, CDR1 is SGHTA, CDR2 FQGNSA. V lost 3 bases and J 4 bases, leaving 9 bases between the germline ends. This CDR3 is built from 13 residues.

The receptor was isolated from a man at least 80 years old in good health. The sequenced material came from blood. This rearrangement joins TRBV7-2 to TRBJ2-5; D might be TRBD2 (5 bases). CDR3 residues: CASSFSLGETQYF. In DNA, the CDR3 is TGTGCCAGCAGCTTTTCACTAGGAGAGACCCAGTACTTC.